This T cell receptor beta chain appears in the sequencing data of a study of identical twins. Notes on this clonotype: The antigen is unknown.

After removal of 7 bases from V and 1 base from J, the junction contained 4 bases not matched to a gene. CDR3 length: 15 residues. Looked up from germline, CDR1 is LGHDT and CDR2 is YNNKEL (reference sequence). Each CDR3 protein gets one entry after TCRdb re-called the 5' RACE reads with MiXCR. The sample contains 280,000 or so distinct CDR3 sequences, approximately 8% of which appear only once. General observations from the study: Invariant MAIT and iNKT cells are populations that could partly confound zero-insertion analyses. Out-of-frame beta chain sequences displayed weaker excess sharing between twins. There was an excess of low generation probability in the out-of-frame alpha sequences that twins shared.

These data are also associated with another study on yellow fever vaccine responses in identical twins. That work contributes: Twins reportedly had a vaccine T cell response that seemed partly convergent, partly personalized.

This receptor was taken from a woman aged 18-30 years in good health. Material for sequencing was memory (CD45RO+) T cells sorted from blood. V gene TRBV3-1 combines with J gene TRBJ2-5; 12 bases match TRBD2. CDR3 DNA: TGTGCCAGCACCTTGACTAGCGGGGGCCAAGAGACCCAGTACTTC. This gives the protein CASTLTSGGQETQYF.